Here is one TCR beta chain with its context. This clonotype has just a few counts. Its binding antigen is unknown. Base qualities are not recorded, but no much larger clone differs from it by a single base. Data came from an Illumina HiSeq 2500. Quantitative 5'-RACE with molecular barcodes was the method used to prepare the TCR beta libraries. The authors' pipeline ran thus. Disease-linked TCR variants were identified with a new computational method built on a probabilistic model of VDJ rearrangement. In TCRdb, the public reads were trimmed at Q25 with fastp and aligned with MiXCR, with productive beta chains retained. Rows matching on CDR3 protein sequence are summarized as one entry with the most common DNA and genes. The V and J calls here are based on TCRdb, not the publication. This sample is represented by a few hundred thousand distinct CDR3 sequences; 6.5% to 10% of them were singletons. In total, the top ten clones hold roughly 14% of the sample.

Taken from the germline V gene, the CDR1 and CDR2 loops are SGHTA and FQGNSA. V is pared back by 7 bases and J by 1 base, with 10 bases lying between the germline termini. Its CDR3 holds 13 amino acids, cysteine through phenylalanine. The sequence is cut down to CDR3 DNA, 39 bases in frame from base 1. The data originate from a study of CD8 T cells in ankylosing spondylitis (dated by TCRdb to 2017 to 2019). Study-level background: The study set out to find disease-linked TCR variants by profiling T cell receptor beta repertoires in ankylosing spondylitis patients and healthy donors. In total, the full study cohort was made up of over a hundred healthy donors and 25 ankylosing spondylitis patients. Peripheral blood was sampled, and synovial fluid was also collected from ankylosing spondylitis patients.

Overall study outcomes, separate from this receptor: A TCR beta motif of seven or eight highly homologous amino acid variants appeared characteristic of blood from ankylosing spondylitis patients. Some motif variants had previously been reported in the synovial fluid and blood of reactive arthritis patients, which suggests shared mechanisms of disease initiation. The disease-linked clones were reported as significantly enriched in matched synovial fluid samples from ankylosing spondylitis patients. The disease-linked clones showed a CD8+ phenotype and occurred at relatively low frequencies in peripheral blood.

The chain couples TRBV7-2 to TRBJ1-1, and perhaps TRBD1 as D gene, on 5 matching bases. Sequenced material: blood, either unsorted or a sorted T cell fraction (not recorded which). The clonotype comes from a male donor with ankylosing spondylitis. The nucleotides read TGTGCCAGCACCCTAACAGGGAACACTGAAGCTTTCTTT. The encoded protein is CASTLTGNTEAFF.